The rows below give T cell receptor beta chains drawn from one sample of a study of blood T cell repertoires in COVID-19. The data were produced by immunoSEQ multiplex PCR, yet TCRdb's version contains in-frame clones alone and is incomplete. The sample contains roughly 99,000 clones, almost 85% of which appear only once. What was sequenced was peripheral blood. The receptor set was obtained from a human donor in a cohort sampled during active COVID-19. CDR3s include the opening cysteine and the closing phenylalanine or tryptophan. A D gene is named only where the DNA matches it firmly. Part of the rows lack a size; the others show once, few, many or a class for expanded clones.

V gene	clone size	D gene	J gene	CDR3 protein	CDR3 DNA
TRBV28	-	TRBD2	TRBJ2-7	CASSLTAGGTYEQYF	TGTGCCAGCAGTTTAACAGCGGGAGGCACCTACGAGCAGTACTTC
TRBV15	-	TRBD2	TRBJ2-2	CATSRVGGLAESTGELFF	TGTGCCACCAGCAGAGTGGGGGGACTAGCGGAGTCCACCGGGGAGCTGTTTTTT
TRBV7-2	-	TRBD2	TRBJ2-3	CASSRGGISTDTQYF	TGTGCCAGCAGCCGGGGAGGGATTAGCACAGATACGCAGTATTTT
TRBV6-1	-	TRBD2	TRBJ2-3	CASSEVSGLAGWTDTQYF	TGTGCCAGCAGTGAAGTTTCCGGACTAGCGGGATGGACAGATACGCAGTATTTT
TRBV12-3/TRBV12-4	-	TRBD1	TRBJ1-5	CASRKPQGSQHF	TGTGCCAGCAGGAAACCACAGGGGTCCCAGCATTTT
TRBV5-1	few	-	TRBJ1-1	CASSLGGSGTFGRTEAFF	TGCGCCAGCAGCTTGGGGGGATCAGGGACCTTTGGGAGGACTGAAGCTTTCTTT
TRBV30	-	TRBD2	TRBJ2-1	CAWSVPPWTSLSSYNEQFF	TGTGCCTGGAGCGTACCTCCCTGGACTAGCCTCTCGTCCTACAATGAGCAGTTCTTC
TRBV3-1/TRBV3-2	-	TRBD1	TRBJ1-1	CASSRDRVRNTEAFF	TGTGCCAGCAGCCGGGACAGGGTAAGGAACACTGAAGCTTTCTTT
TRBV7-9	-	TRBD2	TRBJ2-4	CASSLNSGGNIQYF	TGTGCCAGCAGCTTAAATAGCGGGGGAAACATTCAGTACTTC
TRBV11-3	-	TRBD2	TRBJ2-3	CASSPGGRGTDTQYF	TGTGCCAGCAGCCCGGGGGGGAGGGGAACAGATACGCAGTATTTT
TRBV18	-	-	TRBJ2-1	CASSPPVKTTYNEQFF	TGTGCCAGCTCACCACCGGTGAAAACCACATACAATGAGCAGTTCTTC
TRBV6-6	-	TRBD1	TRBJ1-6	CASRNPGQGNSPLHF	TGTGCCAGCAGAAATCCGGGACAGGGAAATTCACCCCTCCACTTT
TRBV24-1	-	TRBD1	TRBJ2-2	CATSFDRAIGGELFF	TGTGCCACCAGTTTTGACAGGGCTATCGGCGGGGAGCTGTTTTTT
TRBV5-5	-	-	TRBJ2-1	CASSLGAVNEQFF	TGTGCCAGCAGCTTAGGGGCGGTAAATGAGCAGTTCTTC
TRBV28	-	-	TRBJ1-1	CASTQGLNTEAFF	TGTGCCAGCACCCAGGGCCTGAACACTGAAGCTTTCTTT
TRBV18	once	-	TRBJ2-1	CASSPGGQPNEQFF	TGTGCCAGCTCACCAGGTGGGCAGCCCAATGAGCAGTTCTTC
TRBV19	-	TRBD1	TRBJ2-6	CASSIGDRGSGANVLTF	TGTGCCAGTAGTATTGGGGACAGGGGTTCTGGGGCCAACGTCCTGACTTTC
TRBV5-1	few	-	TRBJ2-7	CASSLEGTLSYEQYF	TGCGCCAGCAGCTTGGAAGGGACACTTTCCTACGAGCAGTACTTC
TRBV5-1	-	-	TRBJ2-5	CASSLSYTQGETQYF	TGCGCCAGCAGCTTGTCCTACACGCAGGGGGAGACCCAGTACTTC
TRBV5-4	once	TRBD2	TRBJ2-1	CASSLGTSGNNEQFF	TGTGCCAGCAGCTTAGGGACTAGCGGGAATAATGAGCAGTTCTTC
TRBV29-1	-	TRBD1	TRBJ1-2	CSVVTGTGGSSGYTF	TGCAGCGTAGTCACCGGGACAGGGGGTTCGAGTGGCTACACCTTC
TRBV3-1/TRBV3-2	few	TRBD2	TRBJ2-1	CASSQDLGTRNEQFF	TGTGCCAGCAGCCAAGATCTGGGGACTAGAAATGAGCAGTTCTTC
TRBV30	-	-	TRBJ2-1	CAWSFRLDNEQFF	TGTGCCTGGAGTTTCAGGCTCGACAATGAGCAGTTCTTC
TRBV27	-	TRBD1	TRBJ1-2	CASRSPGQGSHGYTF	TGTGCCAGCAGATCACCGGGACAGGGGTCCCATGGCTACACCTTC
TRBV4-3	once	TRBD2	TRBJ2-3	CASSQDGRGFTDTQYF	TGCGCCAGCAGCCAAGATGGGAGGGGTTTCACAGATACGCAGTATTTT
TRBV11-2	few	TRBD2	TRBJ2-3	CASSSQLAVGTDTQYF	TGTGCCAGCAGCTCACAACTAGCGGTAGGCACAGATACGCAGTATTTT
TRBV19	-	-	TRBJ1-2	CASSAYGRGGNSGYTF	TGTGCCAGTAGTGCCTATGGTAGGGGCGGAAATTCTGGCTACACCTTC
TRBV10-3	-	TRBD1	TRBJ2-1	CAISESTGQWLNEQFF	TGTGCCATCAGTGAGTCGACAGGGCAGTGGTTGAATGAGCAGTTCTTC